The rows below give T cell receptor beta chains drawn from one sample of a study of lymphopenia after photon versus proton radiotherapy. Libraries were prepared by immunoSEQ multiplex PCR; TCRdb keeps only in-frame clonotypes and omits some of them. The sample lists some 16,000 clones, 70% to 90% occurring once. Specimen: peripheral blood, collected from a patient treated with proton-based radiotherapy. All receptors come from a woman aged 60-75 years with cholangiocarcinoma. Some clones in this sample may be carry-over from other donors' samples. The CDR3 runs from the conserved cysteine through the conserved F or W. The D gene is left open where the match is weak. Not all rows give a size; the values are once, few, many and, for expanded clones, a class.

d_gene: -
j_gene: TRBJ1-5
abundance: -
v_gene: TRBV19
len: 16
CDR3aa: CASSIDRGSGNQPQHF
CDR3nt: TGTGCCAGTAGTATAGATCGTGGCTCGGGCAATCAGCCCCAGCATTTT

d_gene: -
j_gene: TRBJ2-3
abundance: -
v_gene: TRBV5-1
len: 17
CDR3aa: CASSSKQGGLGTDTQYF
CDR3nt: TGCGCCAGCAGCTCAAAACAGGGAGGGCTTGGCACAGATACGCAGTATTTT

d_gene: TRBD1
j_gene: TRBJ1-1
abundance: -
v_gene: TRBV7-8
len: 15
CDR3aa: CASSLGADRATEAFF
CDR3nt: TGTGCCAGCAGCTTAGGGGCGGACAGGGCCACTGAAGCTTTCTTT

d_gene: -
j_gene: TRBJ1-2
abundance: -
v_gene: TRBV6-1
len: 15
CDR3aa: CASSEVDRPIYGYTF
CDR3nt: TGTGCCAGCAGTGAAGTAGACAGGCCGATCTATGGCTACACCTTC

d_gene: -
j_gene: TRBJ1-6
abundance: -
v_gene: TRBV25-1
len: 12
CDR3aa: CASSGVNSPLHF
CDR3nt: TGTGCCAGCAGTGGGGTTAATTCACCCCTCCACTTT

d_gene: TRBD2
j_gene: TRBJ2-2
abundance: -
v_gene: TRBV9
len: 17
CDR3aa: CASSVRASGETTGELFF
CDR3nt: TGTGCCAGCAGCGTGCGGGCTAGCGGGGAAACCACCGGGGAGCTGTTTTTT

d_gene: -
j_gene: TRBJ2-7
abundance: -
v_gene: TRBV7-2
len: 15
CDR3aa: CASSLDLGSRGEQYF
CDR3nt: TGTGCCAGCAGCTTAGATCTTGGGTCGCGAGGGGAGCAGTACTTC

d_gene: TRBD1
j_gene: TRBJ2-7
abundance: -
v_gene: TRBV28
len: 16
CDR3aa: CASSLWSGQGSYEQYF
CDR3nt: TGTGCCAGCAGTTTATGGAGCGGACAGGGTTCCTACGAGCAGTACTTC

d_gene: -
j_gene: TRBJ1-5
abundance: -
v_gene: TRBV30
len: 12
CDR3aa: CAWSVQGRPQHF
CDR3nt: TGTGCCTGGAGTGTGCAGGGGAGGCCCCAGCATTTT

d_gene: -
j_gene: TRBJ1-2
abundance: -
v_gene: TRBV14
len: 15
CDR3aa: CASSHGQLLNYGYTF
CDR3nt: TGTGCCAGCAGCCACGGACAGTTGCTCAACTATGGCTACACCTTC

d_gene: -
j_gene: TRBJ2-7
abundance: -
v_gene: TRBV13
len: 13
CDR3aa: CASSPSLWDEQYF
CDR3nt: TGTGCCAGCAGCCCCAGTCTTTGGGACGAGCAGTACTTC

d_gene: -
j_gene: TRBJ1-1
abundance: -
v_gene: TRBV10-3
len: 15
CDR3aa: CAIREGTDRGTEAFF
CDR3nt: TGTGCCATCAGAGAGGGGACGGACAGAGGAACTGAAGCTTTCTTT

d_gene: -
j_gene: TRBJ2-2
abundance: -
v_gene: TRBV2
len: 13
CDR3aa: CAQVAAPTGELFF
CDR3nt: TGTGCCCAGGTGGCTGCTCCCACCGGGGAGCTGTTTTTT

d_gene: -
j_gene: TRBJ2-3
abundance: -
v_gene: TRBV11-2
len: 15
CDR3aa: CASSLQSSLADTQYF
CDR3nt: TGTGCCAGCAGCCTGCAAAGTAGCCTAGCAGATACGCAGTATTTT

d_gene: TRBD1
j_gene: TRBJ1-2
abundance: -
v_gene: TRBV6-6
len: 13
CDR3aa: CASSQDRGLSYTF
CDR3nt: TGTGCCAGCAGTCAGGACAGGGGGCTCAGCTACACCTTC

d_gene: -
j_gene: TRBJ2-1
abundance: -
v_gene: TRBV9
len: 16
CDR3aa: CASSAIRLSSYNEQFF
CDR3nt: TGTGCCAGCAGCGCCATTCGGCTGAGCTCCTACAATGAGCAGTTCTTC

d_gene: TRBD1
j_gene: TRBJ1-1
abundance: -
v_gene: TRBV13
len: 15
CDR3aa: CASRLKTGQATEAFF
CDR3nt: TGTGCCAGCAGATTGAAGACAGGGCAGGCCACTGAAGCTTTCTTT

d_gene: -
j_gene: TRBJ2-7
abundance: once
v_gene: TRBV7-9
len: 15
CDR3aa: CASSQESSRPYEQYF
CDR3nt: TGTGCCAGCAGCCAAGAAAGCTCTCGCCCTTACGAGCAGTACTTC

d_gene: -
j_gene: TRBJ1-2
abundance: -
v_gene: TRBV5-4
len: 14
CDR3aa: CASSWAQGAAGYTF
CDR3nt: TGTGCCAGCAGCTGGGCCCAGGGAGCGGCTGGCTACACCTTC

d_gene: -
j_gene: TRBJ2-5
abundance: -
v_gene: TRBV27
len: 15
CDR3aa: CASSFNRGVQETQYF
CDR3nt: TGTGCCAGCAGTTTTAATCGGGGAGTCCAAGAGACCCAGTACTTC

d_gene: -
j_gene: TRBJ2-5
abundance: -
v_gene: TRBV7-9
len: 14
CDR3aa: CASSLGGNQETQYF
CDR3nt: TGTGCCAGCAGCTTAGGGGGGAACCAAGAGACCCAGTACTTC

d_gene: -
j_gene: TRBJ2-7
abundance: -
v_gene: TRBV28
len: 16
CDR3aa: CASSPLAVQGSYEQYF
CDR3nt: TGTGCCAGCAGTCCCTTAGCAGTACAAGGCTCCTACGAGCAGTACTTC

d_gene: -
j_gene: TRBJ1-6
abundance: -
v_gene: TRBV30
len: 14
CDR3aa: CAWRLGTGNSPLHF
CDR3nt: TGTGCCTGGAGGCTCGGGACGGGCAATTCACCCCTCCACTTT

d_gene: -
j_gene: TRBJ1-3
abundance: -
v_gene: TRBV2
len: 14
CDR3aa: CASREDSVGNTIYF
CDR3nt: TGTGCCAGCAGGGAGGACAGCGTGGGGAACACCATATATTTT

d_gene: -
j_gene: TRBJ2-2
abundance: -
v_gene: TRBV29-1
len: 12
CDR3aa: CSVVGGTGELFF
CDR3nt: TGCAGCGTTGTTGGGGGGACCGGGGAGCTGTTTTTT

d_gene: -
j_gene: TRBJ2-2
abundance: -
v_gene: TRBV11-3
len: 13
CDR3aa: CASSLLGPGELFF
CDR3nt: TGTGCCAGCAGCTTACTTGGCCCCGGGGAGCTGTTTTTT

d_gene: -
j_gene: TRBJ1-6
abundance: -
v_gene: TRBV5-1
len: 16
CDR3aa: CASSKRPPGLDSPLHF
CDR3nt: TGCGCCAGCAGCAAAAGACCACCGGGACTGGATTCACCCCTCCACTTT

d_gene: TRBD1
j_gene: TRBJ2-1
abundance: -
v_gene: TRBV7-8
len: 17
CDR3aa: CASSLARTGGKFDEQFF
CDR3nt: TGTGCCAGCAGCTTAGCGCGGACAGGGGGCAAGTTCGATGAGCAGTTCTTC

d_gene: -
j_gene: TRBJ2-1
abundance: -
v_gene: TRBV15
len: 15
CDR3aa: CATSRDNLVYNEQFF
CDR3nt: TGTGCCACCAGCAGAGATAACCTAGTCTACAATGAGCAGTTCTTC

d_gene: -
j_gene: TRBJ2-1
abundance: -
v_gene: TRBV27
len: 17
CDR3aa: CASSASPGTSIYNEQFF
CDR3nt: TGTGCCAGCAGTGCCTCTCCCGGGACTTCGATATACAATGAGCAGTTCTTC

d_gene: TRBD1
j_gene: TRBJ1-2
abundance: -
v_gene: TRBV29-1
len: 15
CDR3aa: CSVGGQGASNYGYTF
CDR3nt: TGCAGCGTTGGGGGACAGGGGGCGAGTAACTATGGCTACACCTTC

d_gene: TRBD2
j_gene: TRBJ2-1
abundance: medium-sized
v_gene: TRBV11-2
len: 15
CDR3aa: CASSLVGGSSHEQFF
CDR3nt: TGTGCCAGCAGCTTAGTCGGCGGGAGTTCCCATGAGCAGTTCTTC

d_gene: -
j_gene: TRBJ1-5
abundance: -
v_gene: TRBV2
len: 12
CDR3aa: CASSSTSQPQHF
CDR3nt: TGTGCCAGCAGCTCCACCTCTCAGCCCCAGCATTTT

d_gene: -
j_gene: TRBJ1-1
abundance: -
v_gene: TRBV7-9
len: 15
CDR3aa: CASSPRYTVNTEAFF
CDR3nt: TGTGCCAGCAGCCCACGGTACACCGTGAACACTGAAGCTTTCTTT

d_gene: TRBD2
j_gene: TRBJ2-5
abundance: -
v_gene: TRBV29-1
len: 11
CDR3aa: CSGGEGETQYF
CDR3nt: TGCAGCGGGGGGGAGGGCGAGACCCAGTACTTC

d_gene: TRBD2
j_gene: TRBJ2-7
abundance: -
v_gene: TRBV7-9
len: 17
CDR3aa: CASSLWLAGENSYEQYF
CDR3nt: TGTGCCAGCAGCTTGTGGCTAGCGGGAGAGAATAGCTACGAGCAGTACTTC

d_gene: -
j_gene: TRBJ1-6
abundance: -
v_gene: TRBV10-2
len: 16
CDR3aa: CASSGSLGSYNSPLHF
CDR3nt: TGCGCCAGCAGTGGGTCTTTGGGGTCCTATAATTCACCCCTCCACTTT

d_gene: -
j_gene: TRBJ2-1
abundance: few
v_gene: TRBV15
len: 15
CDR3aa: CATSRGAGAYNEQFF
CDR3nt: TGTGCCACCAGCAGGGGGGCGGGAGCCTACAATGAGCAGTTCTTC

d_gene: -
j_gene: TRBJ1-2
abundance: -
v_gene: TRBV29-1
len: 12
CDR3aa: CSVGEAGTGYTF
CDR3nt: TGCAGCGTTGGTGAGGCAGGGACCGGCTACACCTTC

d_gene: -
j_gene: TRBJ2-7
abundance: -
v_gene: TRBV15
len: 11
CDR3aa: CATSRDGEQYF
CDR3nt: TGTGCCACCAGCAGAGATGGGGAGCAGTACTTC

d_gene: -
j_gene: TRBJ1-2
abundance: few
v_gene: TRBV7-9
len: 12
CDR3aa: CASSSQATGYTF
CDR3nt: TGTGCCAGCAGCTCTCAGGCTACGGGCTACACCTTC

d_gene: -
j_gene: TRBJ2-4
abundance: -
v_gene: TRBV6-1
len: 13
CDR3aa: CASSSGVLGIQYF
CDR3nt: TGTGCCAGCAGCTCAGGGGTTTTGGGCATTCAGTACTTC

d_gene: -
j_gene: TRBJ2-7
abundance: -
v_gene: TRBV9
len: 16
CDR3aa: CASSVGPTGTSYEQYF
CDR3nt: TGTGCCAGCAGCGTAGGCCCCACAGGGACCTCCTACGAGCAGTACTTC

d_gene: TRBD2
j_gene: TRBJ2-1
abundance: -
v_gene: TRBV29-1
len: 15
CDR3aa: CSVDGTSGIYNEQFF
CDR3nt: TGCAGCGTTGACGGGACTAGCGGGATTTACAATGAGCAGTTCTTC

d_gene: -
j_gene: TRBJ2-3
abundance: -
v_gene: TRBV2
len: 12
CDR3aa: CAGGVSTDTQYF
CDR3nt: TGTGCCGGCGGGGTGAGCACAGATACGCAGTATTTT

d_gene: -
j_gene: TRBJ2-3
abundance: -
v_gene: TRBV7-2
len: 16
CDR3aa: CASSFSPGAITDTQYF
CDR3nt: TGTGCCAGCAGCTTCTCACCAGGGGCTATCACAGATACGCAGTATTTT

d_gene: -
j_gene: TRBJ1-1
abundance: -
v_gene: TRBV5-1
len: 14
CDR3aa: CASSLVGPDTEAFF
CDR3nt: TGCGCCAGCAGCTTGGTGGGCCCGGACACTGAAGCTTTCTTT

d_gene: TRBD2
j_gene: TRBJ2-7
abundance: -
v_gene: TRBV18
len: 16
CDR3aa: CASSPPQSAGAYEQYF
CDR3nt: TGTGCCAGCTCACCACCGCAGTCGGCGGGGGCCTACGAGCAGTACTTC

d_gene: TRBD2
j_gene: TRBJ2-1
abundance: -
v_gene: TRBV7-2
len: 11
CDR3aa: CASSGSNEQFF
CDR3nt: TGCGCCAGCAGCGGGAGCAATGAGCAGTTCTTC

d_gene: TRBD1
j_gene: TRBJ1-5
abundance: -
v_gene: TRBV18
len: 15
CDR3aa: CASSRTAGGDQPQHF
CDR3nt: TGTGCCAGCTCACGGACCGCAGGGGGCGACCAGCCCCAGCATTTT

d_gene: -
j_gene: TRBJ2-5
abundance: once
v_gene: TRBV15
len: 16
CDR3aa: CATSRDPAAYQETQYF
CDR3nt: TGTGCCACCAGCAGAGATCCAGCAGCGTACCAAGAGACCCAGTACTTC

d_gene: TRBD1
j_gene: TRBJ1-5
abundance: -
v_gene: TRBV27
len: 14
CDR3aa: CASRKGALLQPQHF
CDR3nt: TGTGCCAGCAGAAAGGGGGCGCTTCTTCAGCCCCAGCATTTT

d_gene: -
j_gene: TRBJ1-1
abundance: -
v_gene: TRBV19
len: 15
CDR3aa: CASSISAGAVTEAFF
CDR3nt: TGTGCCAGTAGTATCAGTGCCGGGGCGGTGACTGAAGCTTTCTTT

d_gene: TRBD2
j_gene: TRBJ2-2
abundance: -
v_gene: TRBV19
len: 15
CDR3aa: CASNRLAGVTGELFF
CDR3nt: TGTGCCAGTAATCGTCTAGCGGGAGTTACCGGGGAGCTGTTTTTT

d_gene: TRBD2
j_gene: TRBJ2-1
abundance: -
v_gene: TRBV5-5
len: 15
CDR3aa: CASSLMEAGGFEQFF
CDR3nt: TGTGCCAGCAGCTTGATGGAAGCGGGGGGCTTTGAGCAGTTCTTC

d_gene: -
j_gene: TRBJ1-1
abundance: -
v_gene: TRBV7-8
len: 14
CDR3aa: CASIEAGQNTEAFF
CDR3nt: TGTGCCAGCATCGAAGCGGGACAGAACACTGAAGCTTTCTTT

d_gene: TRBD1
j_gene: TRBJ2-2
abundance: -
v_gene: TRBV4-1
len: 14
CDR3aa: CASSRDRGTGELFF
CDR3nt: TGCGCCAGCAGCCGAGACAGGGGTACCGGGGAGCTGTTTTTT

d_gene: -
j_gene: TRBJ2-2
abundance: -
v_gene: TRBV6-4
len: 14
CDR3aa: CASRPGGGTGELFF
CDR3nt: TGTGCCAGCAGGCCAGGGGGAGGAACCGGGGAGCTGTTTTTT

d_gene: -
j_gene: TRBJ1-2
abundance: -
v_gene: TRBV11-2
len: 11
CDR3aa: CASSTTYGYTF
CDR3nt: TGTGCCAGCAGCACCACTTATGGCTACACCTTC

d_gene: -
j_gene: TRBJ1-1
abundance: -
v_gene: TRBV5-1
len: 16
CDR3aa: CASSLEARTVNTEAFF
CDR3nt: TGCGCCAGCAGCTTGGAGGCCCGGACAGTGAACACTGAAGCTTTCTTT